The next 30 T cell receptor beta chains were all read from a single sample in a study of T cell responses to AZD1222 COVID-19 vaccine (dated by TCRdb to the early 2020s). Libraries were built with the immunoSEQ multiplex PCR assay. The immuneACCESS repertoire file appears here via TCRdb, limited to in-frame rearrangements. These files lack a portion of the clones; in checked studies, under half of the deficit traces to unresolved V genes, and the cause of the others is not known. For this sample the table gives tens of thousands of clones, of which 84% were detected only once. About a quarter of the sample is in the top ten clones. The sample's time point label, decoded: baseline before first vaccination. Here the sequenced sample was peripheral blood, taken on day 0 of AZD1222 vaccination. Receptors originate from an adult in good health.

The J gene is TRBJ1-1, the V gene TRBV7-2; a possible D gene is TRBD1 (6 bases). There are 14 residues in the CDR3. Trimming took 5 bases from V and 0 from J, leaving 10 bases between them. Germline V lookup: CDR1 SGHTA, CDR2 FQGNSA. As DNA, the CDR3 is TGTGCCAGCAGCCAACAGGGAATGAACACTGAAGCTTTCTTT. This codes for CASSQQGMNTEAFF.

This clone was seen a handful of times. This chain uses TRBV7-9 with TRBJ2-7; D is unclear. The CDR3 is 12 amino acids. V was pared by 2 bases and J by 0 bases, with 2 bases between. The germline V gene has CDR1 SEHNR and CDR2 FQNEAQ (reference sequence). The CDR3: CASSLSSYEQYF. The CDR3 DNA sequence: TGTGCCAGCAGCTTAAGCTCCTACGAGCAGTACTTC.

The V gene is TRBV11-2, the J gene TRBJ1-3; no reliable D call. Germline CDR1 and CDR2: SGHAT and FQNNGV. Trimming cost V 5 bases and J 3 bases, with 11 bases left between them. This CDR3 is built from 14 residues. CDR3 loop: CASSMDRLGNTIYF. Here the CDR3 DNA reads TGTGCCAGCAGCATGGACCGACTTGGAAACACCATATATTTT.

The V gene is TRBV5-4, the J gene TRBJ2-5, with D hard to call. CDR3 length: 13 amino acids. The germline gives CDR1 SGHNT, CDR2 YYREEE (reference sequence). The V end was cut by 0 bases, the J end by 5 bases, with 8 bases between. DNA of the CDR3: TGTGCCAGCAGCTTGGGCCAGATGGAGACCCAGTACTTC. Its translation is CASSLGQMETQYF.

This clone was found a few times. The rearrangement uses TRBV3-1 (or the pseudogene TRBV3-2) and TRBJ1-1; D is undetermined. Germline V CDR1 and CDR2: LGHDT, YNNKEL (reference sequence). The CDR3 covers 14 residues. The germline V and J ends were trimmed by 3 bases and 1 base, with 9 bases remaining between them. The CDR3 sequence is CASSHSDKNTEAFF. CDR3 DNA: TGTGCCAGCAGCCATAGCGACAAGAACACTGAAGCTTTCTTT.

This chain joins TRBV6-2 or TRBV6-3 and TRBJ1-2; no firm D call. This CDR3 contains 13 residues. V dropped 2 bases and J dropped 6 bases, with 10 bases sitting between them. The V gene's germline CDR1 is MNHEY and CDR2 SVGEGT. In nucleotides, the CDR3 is TGTGCCAGCAGTTACGAAGGGAACGATGGCTACACCTTC. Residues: CASSYEGNDGYTF.

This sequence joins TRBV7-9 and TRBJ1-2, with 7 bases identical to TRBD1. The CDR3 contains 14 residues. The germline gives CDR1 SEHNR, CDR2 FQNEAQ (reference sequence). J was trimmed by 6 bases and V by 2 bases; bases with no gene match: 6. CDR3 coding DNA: TGTGCCAGCAGCTTAAGTTCAGGGGGTGATGGCTACACCTTC. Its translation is CASSLSSGGDGYTF.

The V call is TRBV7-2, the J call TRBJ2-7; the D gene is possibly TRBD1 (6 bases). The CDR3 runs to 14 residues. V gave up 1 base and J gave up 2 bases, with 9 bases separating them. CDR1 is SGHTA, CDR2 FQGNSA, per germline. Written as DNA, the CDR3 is TGTGCCAGCAGCTTAGAGACAGGCACCTACGAGCAGTACTTC. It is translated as CASSLETGTYEQYF.

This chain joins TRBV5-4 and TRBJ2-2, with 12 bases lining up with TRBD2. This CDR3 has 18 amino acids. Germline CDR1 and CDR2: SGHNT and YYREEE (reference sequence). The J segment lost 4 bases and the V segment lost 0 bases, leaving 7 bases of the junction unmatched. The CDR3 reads CASSLGLAGAGGTGELFF. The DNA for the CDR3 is TGTGCCAGCAGCTTGGGACTAGCGGGAGCGGGGGGCACCGGGGAGCTGTTTTTT.

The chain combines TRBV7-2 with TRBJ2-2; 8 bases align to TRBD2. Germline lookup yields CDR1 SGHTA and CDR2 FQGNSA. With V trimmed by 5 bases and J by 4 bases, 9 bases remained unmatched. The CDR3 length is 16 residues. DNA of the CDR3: TGTGCCAGCAGCCTACCGGGGGGGATGGGCACCGGGGAGCTGTTTTTT. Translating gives CASSLPGGMGTGELFF.

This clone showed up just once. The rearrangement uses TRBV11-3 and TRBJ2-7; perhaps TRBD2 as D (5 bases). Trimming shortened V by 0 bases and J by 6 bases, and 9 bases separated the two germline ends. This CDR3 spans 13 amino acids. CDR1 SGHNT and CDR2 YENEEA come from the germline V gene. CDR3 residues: CASSLERASEQYF. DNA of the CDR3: TGTGCCAGCAGCTTAGAGAGGGCTAGCGAGCAGTACTTC.

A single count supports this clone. Here the CDR3 DNA reads TGTGCCAGCAGCCAACCCTATGGCTACACCTTC. Translated, it gives CASSQPYGYTF. The rearrangement joins TRBV3-1 (or the pseudogene TRBV3-2) to TRBJ1-2; D gene unclear. Trimming removed 2 bases from V and 4 bases from J, with 2 bases in between. Germline V gives CDR1 LGHDT, CDR2 YNNKEL (reference sequence). CDR3 length equals 11 residues.

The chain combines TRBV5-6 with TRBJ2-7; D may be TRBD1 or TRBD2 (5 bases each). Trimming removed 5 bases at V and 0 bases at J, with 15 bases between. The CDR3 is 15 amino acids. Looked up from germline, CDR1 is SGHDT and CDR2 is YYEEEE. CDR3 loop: CASRAVGVYSYEQYF. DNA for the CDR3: TGTGCCAGCAGGGCTGTGGGGGTCTACTCCTACGAGCAGTACTTC.

The CDR3 loop reads CASSQAGAGGRGEQFF. CDR3 sequence (DNA): TGTGCCAGCAGCCAAGCGGGAGCGGGAGGGAGGGGCGAGCAGTTCTTC. The chain links TRBV4-2 to TRBJ2-1; 10 nucleotides match TRBD2. The CDR3 consists of 16 residues. The ends lost 1 base at V and 10 bases at J; junction bases unmatched: 10. Germline V lookup: CDR1 LGHNA, CDR2 YNFKEQ.

CDR3: CASSVPGSNQPQHF. CDR3 nucleotide sequence: TGTGCCAGCAGTGTCCCTGGGAGCAATCAGCCCCAGCATTTT. This chain links TRBV25-1 with TRBJ1-5; D unresolved. V was trimmed by 4 bases and J by 1 base, leaving 8 bases between them. The germline V gene encodes CDR1 MGHDK and CDR2 SYGVNS. The CDR3 loop spans 14 amino acids. Together with reference TRBV25-1 and TRBJ1-5, the CDR3 gives the full variable domain: EADIYQTPRYLVIGTGKKITLECSQTMGHDKMYWYQQDPGMELHLIHYSYGVNSTEKGDLSSESTVSRIRTEHFPLTLESARPSHTSQYLCASSVPGSNQPQHFGDGTRLSIL.

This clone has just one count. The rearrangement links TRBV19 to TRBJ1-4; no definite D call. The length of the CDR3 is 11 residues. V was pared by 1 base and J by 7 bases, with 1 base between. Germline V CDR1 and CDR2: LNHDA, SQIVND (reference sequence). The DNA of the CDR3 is TGTGCCAGTAGTATAGGTGAAAAACTGTTTTTT. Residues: CASSIGEKLFF.

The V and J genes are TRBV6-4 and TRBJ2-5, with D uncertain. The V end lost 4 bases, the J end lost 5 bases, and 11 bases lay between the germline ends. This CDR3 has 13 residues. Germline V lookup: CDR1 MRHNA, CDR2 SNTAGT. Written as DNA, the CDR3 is TGTGCCAGCAGTGTGGAGATCGGGGAGACCCAGTACTTC. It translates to CASSVEIGETQYF.

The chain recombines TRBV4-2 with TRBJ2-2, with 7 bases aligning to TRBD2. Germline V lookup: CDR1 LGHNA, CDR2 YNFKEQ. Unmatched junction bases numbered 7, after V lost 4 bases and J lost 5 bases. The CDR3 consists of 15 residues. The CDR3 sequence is CASSRGGLPTGELFF. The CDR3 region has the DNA TGTGCCAGCAGCCGTGGGGGACTACCGACCGGGGAGCTGTTTTTT.

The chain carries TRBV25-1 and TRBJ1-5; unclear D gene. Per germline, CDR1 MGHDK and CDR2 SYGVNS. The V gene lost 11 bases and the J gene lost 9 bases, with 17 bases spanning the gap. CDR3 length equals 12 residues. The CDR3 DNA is TGTGCCCGCCATACACAAATTTGGCCCCAGCATTTT. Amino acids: CARHTQIWPQHF.

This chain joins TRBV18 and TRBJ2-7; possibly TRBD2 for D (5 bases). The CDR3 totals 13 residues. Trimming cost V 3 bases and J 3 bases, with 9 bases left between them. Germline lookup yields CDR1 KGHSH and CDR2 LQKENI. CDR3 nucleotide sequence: TGTGCCAGCTCACCGGTCAGCGGCTACGAGCAGTACTTC. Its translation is CASSPVSGYEQYF.

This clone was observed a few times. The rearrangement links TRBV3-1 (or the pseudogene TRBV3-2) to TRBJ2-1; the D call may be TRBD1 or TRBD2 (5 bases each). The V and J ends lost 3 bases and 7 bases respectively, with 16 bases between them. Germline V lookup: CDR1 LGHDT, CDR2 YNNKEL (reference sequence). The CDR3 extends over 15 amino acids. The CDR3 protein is CASSQVQGAKNEQFF. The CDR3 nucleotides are TGTGCCAGCAGCCAGGTCCAGGGAGCGAAAAATGAGCAGTTCTTC.

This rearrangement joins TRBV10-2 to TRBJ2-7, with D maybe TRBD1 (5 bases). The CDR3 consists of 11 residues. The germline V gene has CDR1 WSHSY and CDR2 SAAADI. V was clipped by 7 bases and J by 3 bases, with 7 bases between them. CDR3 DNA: TGCGCCAGCACTGACAGCTACGAGCAGTACTTC. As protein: CASTDSYEQYF.

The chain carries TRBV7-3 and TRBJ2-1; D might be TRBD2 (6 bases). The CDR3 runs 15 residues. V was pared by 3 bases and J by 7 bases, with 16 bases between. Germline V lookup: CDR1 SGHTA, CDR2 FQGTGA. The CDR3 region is CASSFGGSGWNEQFF. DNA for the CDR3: TGTGCCAGCAGCTTTGGGGGGAGTGGTTGGAATGAGCAGTTCTTC.

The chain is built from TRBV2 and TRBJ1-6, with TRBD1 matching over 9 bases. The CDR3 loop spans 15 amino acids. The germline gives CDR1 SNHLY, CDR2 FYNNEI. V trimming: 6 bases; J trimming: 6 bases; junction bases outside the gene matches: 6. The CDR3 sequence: CASRIQGAGNSPLHF. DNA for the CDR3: TGTGCCAGCAGAATACAGGGGGCCGGTAATTCACCCCTCCACTTT.

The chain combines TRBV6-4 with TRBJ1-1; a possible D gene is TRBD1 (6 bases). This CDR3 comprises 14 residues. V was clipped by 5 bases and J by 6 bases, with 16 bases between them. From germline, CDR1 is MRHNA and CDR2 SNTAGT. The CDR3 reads CASSIGGRLAEAFF. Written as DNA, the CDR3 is TGTGCCAGCAGTATAGGGGGGCGTCTAGCTGAAGCTTTCTTT.

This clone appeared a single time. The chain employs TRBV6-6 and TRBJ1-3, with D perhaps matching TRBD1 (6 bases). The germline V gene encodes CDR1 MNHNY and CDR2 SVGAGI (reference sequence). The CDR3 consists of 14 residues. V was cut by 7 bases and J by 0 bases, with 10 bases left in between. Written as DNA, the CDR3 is TGTGCCAGCATGGGGGCAAACTCTGGAAACACCATATATTTT. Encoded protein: CASMGANSGNTIYF.

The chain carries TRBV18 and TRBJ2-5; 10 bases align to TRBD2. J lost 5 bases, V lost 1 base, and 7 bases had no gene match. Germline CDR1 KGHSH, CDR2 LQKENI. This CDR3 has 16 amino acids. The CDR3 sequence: CASSPRLAGGLETQYF. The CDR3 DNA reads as TGTGCCAGCTCACCACGGTTAGCGGGAGGTTTGGAGACCCAGTACTTC. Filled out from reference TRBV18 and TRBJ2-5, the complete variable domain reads NAGVMQNPRHLVRRRGQEARLRCSPMKGHSHVYWYRQLPEEGLKFMVYLQKENIIDESGMPKERFSAEFPKEGPSILRIQQVVRGDSAAYFCASSPRLAGGLETQYFGPGTRLLVL.

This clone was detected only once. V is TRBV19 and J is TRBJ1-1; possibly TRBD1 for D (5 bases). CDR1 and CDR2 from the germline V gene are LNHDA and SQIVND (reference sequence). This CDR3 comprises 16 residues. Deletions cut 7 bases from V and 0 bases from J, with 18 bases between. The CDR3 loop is CASTALEGRVNTEAFF. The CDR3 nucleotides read TGTGCCAGTACCGCCTTGGAGGGACGCGTGAACACTGAAGCTTTCTTT.

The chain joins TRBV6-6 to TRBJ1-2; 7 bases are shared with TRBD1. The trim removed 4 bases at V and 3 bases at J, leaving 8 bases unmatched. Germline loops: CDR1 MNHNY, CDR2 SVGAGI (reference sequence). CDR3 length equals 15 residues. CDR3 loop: CASSSTGALDYGYTF. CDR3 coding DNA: TGTGCCAGCAGTTCTACAGGGGCGCTAGACTATGGCTACACCTTC.

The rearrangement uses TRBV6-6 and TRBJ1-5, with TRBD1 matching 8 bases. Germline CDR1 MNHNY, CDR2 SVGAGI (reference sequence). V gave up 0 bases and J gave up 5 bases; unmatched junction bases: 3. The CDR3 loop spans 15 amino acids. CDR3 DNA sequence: TGTGCCAGCAGTTACTCGGGACAGGCCGATCAGCCCCAGCATTTT. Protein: CASSYSGQADQPQHF.